Below are 26 T cell receptor beta chains sequenced from a single sample in a study of shared clonotypes between healthy human individuals. Assay: immunoSEQ multiplex PCR; the TCRdb copy retains only in-frame clones and omits some. Here the sample spans around 2.5 million clones, approximately 94% being singletons. Material for sequencing was naive CD4+ T cells from PBMCs. Subset given: CD45RA+ positively selected. These receptors originate from a man aged 18-30 years in good health. Some clones in this sample may be carry-over from other donors' samples.

The chain is built from TRBV7-3 and TRBJ2-1, with TRBD2 identical over 10 bases. CDR1 is SGHTA and CDR2 is FQGTGA in the germline V gene. With V trimmed by 5 bases and J by 6 bases, 4 bases remained unmatched. This CDR3 contains 14 residues. The CDR3 nucleotides are TGTGCCAGCAGCCAGAGCGGGAGGGGCAATGAGCAGTTCTTC. Its translation is CASSQSGRGNEQFF.

As DNA, the CDR3 is TGTGCCAGCAGCACTCCGCGACTAGCGGGAGAAGGAGGCGAGCAGTACTTC. Its translation: CASSTPRLAGEGGEQYF. The gene calls are TRBV21-1 and TRBJ2-7; the table's D call TRBD2 went unverified against the DNA. TRBV21-1 is given as a pseudogene. The CDR3 has 17 amino acids.

The genes are TRBV7-8 and TRBJ2-7; TRBD1 aligns across 8 bases. The V segment lost 5 bases and the J segment 5 bases; nucleotides outside the gene matches: 5. Looked up from germline, CDR1 is SGHVS and CDR2 is FQNEAQ. There are 13 residues in the CDR3. CDR3 region: CASSRTGNHEQYF. CDR3 DNA: TGTGCCAGCAGCCGGACAGGGAACCACGAGCAGTACTTC.

This sequence joins TRBV10-3 and TRBJ1-1, with TRBD1 as a possible D gene (5 bases). The germline V gene has CDR1 ENHRY and CDR2 SYGVKD. This CDR3 is built from 12 residues. V was shortened by 7 bases and J by 2 bases, with 8 bases between the two germline ends. The CDR3 loop reads CAIKGLNTEAFF. The CDR3 DNA reads as TGTGCCATCAAGGGACTTAACACTGAAGCTTTCTTT.

V usage is TRBV30 and J usage is TRBJ2-1; 7 nucleotides align to TRBD2. The CDR3 runs to 17 residues. Germline assignment: CDR1 GTSNPN and CDR2 SVGIG (reference sequence). Losses at the gene ends were 5 bases for V and 1 base for J; bases not matched to a gene: 14. As DNA, the CDR3 is TGTGCCTGGGCCCCTAGCGGCCACGGGGGTTCCTACAATGAGCAGTTCTTC. Residues: CAWAPSGHGGSYNEQFF.

Notes on this clone: Other DNA sequences from this sample encode an identical CDR3 as well. The rearrangement joins TRBV5-1 to TRBJ2-5; D might be TRBD1 (6 bases). The CDR3 covers 15 residues. Germline V gene data show CDR1 as SGHRS and CDR2 as YFSETQ. V lost 0 bases to trimming and J lost 1 base, with 10 bases between them. Here the CDR3 DNA reads TGCGCCAGCAGCTTGGTTGGGACACCCCAAGAGACCCAGTACTTC. This translates into CASSLVGTPQETQYF.

The chain carries TRBV29-1 and TRBJ2-5; 9 nucleotides agree with TRBD2. The end of the DNA is better explained by TRBJ2-7, so the J call may be wrong. The CDR3 is 13 residues long. Germline V gene lookup returns CDR1 SQVTM and CDR2 ANQGSEA. CDR3 sequence reads: CSVDVSGSHEQYF. The CDR3 bases are TGCAGCGTTGATGTTAGCGGGAGCCACGAGCAGTACTTC.

The rearrangement uses TRBV11-2 and TRBJ2-7, with D perhaps assigned TRBD1 or TRBD2 (5 bases each). This CDR3 comprises 13 residues. Per germline, CDR1 SGHAT and CDR2 FQNNGV. Trimming took off 8 bases at V and 2 bases at J, with 13 bases between the two ends. CDR3 sequence (DNA): TGTGCCAGCTCTCGGGACCTGACCTACGAGCAGTACTTC. Protein: CASSRDLTYEQYF. The full variable domain, its missing parts supplied by reference TRBV11-2 and TRBJ2-7, is EAGVAQSPRYKIIEKRQSVAFWCNPISGHATLYWYQQILGQGPKLLIQFQNNGVVDDSQLPKDRFSAERLKGVDSTLKIQPAKLEDSAVYLCASSRDLTYEQYFGPGTRLTVT.

This clone appeared a single time. Other nucleotide sequences from this sample produce the same CDR3. This CDR3 reads CASRWTESSYNEQFF. For the CDR3, the DNA is TGCGCCAGCAGATGGACAGAGAGCTCCTACAATGAGCAGTTCTTC. The V gene is TRBV5-1, the J gene TRBJ2-1; D perhaps matches TRBD1 (6 bases). V shed 5 bases and J shed 0 bases, with 12 bases lying between them. CDR3 length: 15 amino acids. CDR1 SGHRS and CDR2 YFSETQ come from the germline V gene.

This clone was seen just once. The V and J genes are TRBV6-5 and TRBJ1-1; 7 bases are a match to TRBD1. The CDR3 covers 13 residues. Germline V CDR1 and CDR2: MNHEY, SVGAGI. After removal of 8 bases from V and 4 bases from J, the junction contained 7 bases not matched to a gene. CDR3 protein: CASLMRQGTEAFF. DNA of the CDR3: TGTGCCAGCTTAATGAGACAGGGCACTGAAGCTTTCTTT.

The V call is TRBV2, the J call TRBJ2-5, with no clear D. The CDR3 consists of 15 residues. Germline CDR1 SNHLY, CDR2 FYNNEI. V was pared by 3 bases and J by 1 base, with 12 bases between. CDR3: CASSDARYLQETQYF. CDR3 nucleotide sequence: TGTGCCAGCAGTGACGCCCGTTATCTCCAAGAGACCCAGTACTTC.

About this clone itself: The sample contains more than one DNA sequence encoding this CDR3. The chain joins TRBV28 to TRBJ2-7, with D maybe TRBD1 (6 bases). Looked up from germline, CDR1 is MDHEN and CDR2 is SYDVKM. Trimming pared 2 bases from V and 2 bases from J, leaving 10 bases between. This CDR3 has 14 amino acids. The CDR3 nucleotides are TGTGCCAGCAGTTTACCCGGACAGACCTACGAGCAGTACTTC. Protein sequence: CASSLPGQTYEQYF.

The CDR3 sequence is CASSLDPGVAKNIQYF. In DNA, the CDR3 is TGTGCCAGCAGCTTGGATCCAGGAGTAGCCAAAAACATTCAGTACTTC. The rearrangement joins TRBV5-5 to TRBJ2-4; D gene unclear. CDR1 is SGHKS and CDR2 is YYEKEE in the germline V gene (reference sequence). Deletions cut 0 bases from V and 0 bases from J, with 10 bases between. This CDR3 region has 16 residues.

The chain joins TRBV28 to TRBJ2-3, with 12 bases matching TRBD2. CDR1 is MDHEN, CDR2 SYDVKM, per germline. The CDR3 has 16 amino acids. The V and J ends lost 6 bases and 0 bases, in that order; junction bases with no gene match: 4. The CDR3 DNA reads as TGTGCCAGCAGCTCTCTAGCGGGAGGGAGCACAGATACGCAGTATTTT. This encodes CASSSLAGGSTDTQYF.

On this clone: The sample holds other DNA sequences that translate to the same CDR3. This chain uses TRBV18 with TRBJ1-1; TRBD1 agrees at 9 bases. The CDR3 is 15 residues long. The V segment lost 3 bases and the J segment 3 bases; nucleotides outside the gene matches: 5. Germline V gives CDR1 KGHSH, CDR2 LQKENI. The CDR3 nucleotides read TGTGCCAGCTCACCTACCACAGGGGGCGACACTGAAGCTTTCTTT. Translation gives CASSPTTGGDTEAFF.

This rearrangement joins TRBV5-8 to TRBJ1-5; 7 bases are a match to TRBD1. The CDR3 is 16 amino acids. The germline V gene has CDR1 SGHTS and CDR2 YDEGEE. V was clipped by 2 bases and J by 0 bases; unmatched bases: 5. This CDR3 is CASSFGRGVSNQPQHF. The DNA of the CDR3 is TGTGCCAGCAGCTTCGGCAGGGGGGTTAGCAATCAGCCCCAGCATTTT. Based on the CDR3 plus reference TRBV5-8 and TRBJ1-5, the full variable domain is EAGVTQSPTHLIKTRGQQATLRCSPISGHTSVYWYQQALGLGLQFLLWYDEGEERNRGNFPPRFSGRQFPNYSSELNVNALELEDSALYLCASSFGRGVSNQPQHFGDGTRLSIL.

The V call is TRBV27, the J call TRBJ2-3, with TRBD2 matching over 10 bases. CDR1 is MNHEY, CDR2 SMNVEV, per germline (reference sequence). With 4 bases clipped from V and 0 bases from J, the junction kept 10 bases outside the gene matches. There are 18 residues in the CDR3. In DNA, the CDR3 is TGTGCCAGCAGTTCCCTACATGGACTAGCGGACAGCACAGATACGCAGTATTTT. It yields the protein CASSSLHGLADSTDTQYF.

V gene TRBV28 combines with J gene TRBJ2-7, with TRBD2 matching over 8 bases. The CDR3 spans 14 residues. Trimming at V came to 6 bases and at J to 5 bases, leaving 9 bases not matched to a gene. Germline-derived CDR1 and CDR2 are MDHEN and SYDVKM. The CDR3 here is CASRESGSFDEQYF. DNA for the CDR3: TGTGCCAGCAGGGAAAGCGGGAGTTTTGACGAGCAGTACTTC.

The chain links TRBV5-8 to TRBJ2-3, with D maybe TRBD1 (5 bases). Looked up from germline, CDR1 is SGHTS and CDR2 is YDEGEE. This CDR3 spans 15 amino acids. V was shortened by 0 bases and J by 2 bases, with 10 bases between the two germline ends. The CDR3 loop reads CASSLVAGHTDTQYF. For the CDR3, the DNA is TGTGCCAGCAGCTTGGTGGCAGGGCACACAGATACGCAGTATTTT.

In its sample, this clone was seen once. The V gene is TRBV28, the J gene TRBJ1-4; D possibly corresponds to TRBD1 (5 bases). Germline V gene lookup returns CDR1 MDHEN and CDR2 SYDVKM. The V end lost 4 bases, the J end lost 9 bases, and 15 bases lay between the germline ends. This CDR3 comprises 14 residues. As DNA, the CDR3 is TGTGCCAGCAGTTCCCCGGGACCTACAAAAAAACTGTTTTTT. Protein sequence: CASSSPGPTKKLFF.

CDR3 loop: CATSRVVLGPGEQYF. CDR3 bases: TGTGCCACCAGCAGAGTTGTGTTGGGGCCGGGGGAGCAGTACTTC. The V call is TRBV15, the J call TRBJ2-7; D possibly matches TRBD1 or TRBD2 (5 bases each). This CDR3 comprises 15 residues. Trimming took 1 base from V and 7 from J, leaving 17 bases between them. Germline V gene data show CDR1 as LNHNV and CDR2 as YYDKDF (reference sequence).

The gene calls are TRBV19 and TRBJ2-7, with TRBD2 identical over 8 bases. The trim removed 3 bases at V and 4 bases at J, leaving 14 bases unmatched. This CDR3 is 17 amino acids long. The germline CDR1 and CDR2 sequences are LNHDA and SQIVND (reference sequence). The CDR3 coding sequence is TGTGCCAGTAGTATTCGGGAGGGGAGGCAGCGTGGTTACGAGCAGTACTTC. It translates to CASSIREGRQRGYEQYF.

CDR3 sequence (DNA): TGTGCCACCAGCATGCGGACAGGGACCGATACGCAGTATTTT. This encodes CATSMRTGTDTQYF. The V and J genes are TRBV15 and TRBJ2-3, with 8 positions matching TRBD1. Germline CDR1 is LNHNV and CDR2 is YYDKDF (reference sequence). The CDR3 has 14 residues. Unmatched junction bases numbered 6, after V lost 4 bases and J lost 6 bases.

The V gene is TRBV11-2, the J gene TRBJ1-4, with a tentative D call TRBD1 (5 bases). Germline V CDR1 and CDR2: SGHAT, FQNNGV. This CDR3 region has 15 residues. Trimming stripped 5 bases from V and 1 base from J, with 11 bases between. The CDR3 spells CASSLKGLTNEKLFF. In DNA form, the CDR3 reads TGTGCCAGCAGCCTAAAGGGGCTAACTAATGAAAAACTGTTTTTT.

The sample holds a few counts of this clone. This chain connects TRBV29-1 to TRBJ1-4, with TRBD1 as a possible D gene (6 bases). V was trimmed by 7 bases and J by 7 bases, leaving 16 bases between them. CDR1 SQVTM and CDR2 ANQGSEA come from the germline V gene. The CDR3 loop spans 13 amino acids. CDR3 sequence (DNA): TGCAGCGCCCTCGACCAGGGGAGTGAAAAACTGTTTTTT. It translates to CSALDQGSEKLFF. The full variable domain, rest sourced from reference TRBV29-1 and TRBJ1-4, is SAVISQKPSRDICQRGTSLTIQCQVDSQVTMMFWYRQQPGQSLTLIATANQGSEATYESGFVIDKFPISRPNLTFSTLTVSNMSPEDSSIYLCSALDQGSEKLFFGSGTQLSVL.

The genes are TRBV7-2 and TRBJ2-2, with D tentatively TRBD1 or TRBD2 (6 bases each). CDR3 length: 16 residues. Per germline, CDR1 SGHTA and CDR2 FQGNSA. Trimming took off 1 base at V and 4 bases at J, with 13 bases between the two ends. The CDR3 loop reads CASSLEGGRSTGELFF. Here the CDR3 DNA reads TGTGCCAGCAGCTTAGAGGGGGGTCGGAGCACCGGGGAGCTGTTTTTT.